Shown below are 9 T cell receptor beta chains from a single sample sequenced in a study of control samples from healthy donors and cancer patients. Some clones are missing from TCRdb's copy, which holds only in-frame ones; the method was immunoSEQ multiplex PCR. The sample includes some 140,000 clones, just under 95% of them seen just once. The sequencing sample was made of blood. The receptor set was obtained from a man between 40 and 49 years old in good health.

This chain connects TRBV7-9 to TRBJ2-3, with a tentative D call TRBD2 (5 bases). The ends were cut back, 2 bases at V and 0 bases at J, with 15 bases in the middle. The CDR3 is 17 amino acids. In germline, CDR1 is SEHNR, CDR2 FQNEAQ (reference sequence). The CDR3 here is CASSLSLALTSTDTQYF. The CDR3 bases are TGTGCCAGCAGCTTAAGTCTAGCCCTTACTAGCACAGATACGCAGTATTTT.

This chain joins TRBV28 and TRBJ1-6; D possibly corresponds to TRBD1 (5 bases). CDR1 is MDHEN and CDR2 is SYDVKM in the germline V gene. V was cut by 5 bases and J by 7 bases, with 15 bases left in between. The CDR3 contains 15 residues. CDR3 residues: CASSAPTGRNSPLHF. The CDR3 DNA is TGTGCCAGCAGTGCCCCCACAGGAAGGAATTCACCCCTCCACTTT. The full variable domain, completed using reference TRBV28 and TRBJ1-6, is DVKVTQSSRYLVKRTGEKVFLECVQDMDHENMFWYRQDPGLGLRLIYFSYDVKMKEKGDIPEGYSVSREKKERFSLILESASTNQTSMYLCASSAPTGRNSPLHFGNGTRLTVT.

The CDR3 protein is CASTRQAGGNQPQHF. In DNA, the CDR3 is TGTGCCAGCACCAGGCAGGCAGGCGGCAATCAGCCCCAGCATTTT. The chain uses TRBV6-5 and TRBJ1-5; D call uncertain. V lost 7 bases to trimming and J lost 2 bases, with 15 bases between them. CDR1 is MNHEY and CDR2 is SVGAGI in the germline V gene. The CDR3 sequence is 15 residues long.

The rearrangement uses TRBV7-2 and TRBJ1-2; D unresolved. V was pared by 1 base and J by 8 bases, with 11 bases between. CDR1 SGHTA and CDR2 FQGNSA come from the germline V gene. The CDR3 consists of 13 residues. The CDR3 loop is CASSLVAGYGYTF. DNA for the CDR3: TGTGCCAGCAGCTTAGTAGCGGGGTACGGCTACACCTTC.

The chain uses TRBV6-5 and TRBJ1-1; the D is unclear. Trimming left V 7 bases short and J 4 bases short, with 13 bases between. Germline loops: CDR1 MNHEY, CDR2 SVGAGI. The CDR3 covers 13 residues. The CDR3 loop is CASKLTGLTEAFF. The CDR3 DNA reads TGTGCCAGCAAATTGACGGGCCTCACTGAAGCTTTCTTT.

V usage is TRBV6-2 or TRBV6-3 and J usage is TRBJ2-3; D gene unclear. Trimming pared 0 bases from V and 5 bases from J, leaving 3 bases between. Per germline, CDR1 MNHEY and CDR2 SVGEGT. The CDR3 extends over 12 amino acids. The CDR3 protein is CASSYSLDTQYF. For the CDR3, the DNA is TGTGCCAGCAGTTACTCTCTAGATACGCAGTATTTT.

The rearrangement uses TRBV5-1 and TRBJ2-3; 10 bases are shared with TRBD2. CDR3 length equals 19 residues. CDR1 is SGHRS, CDR2 YFSETQ, per germline. Losses at the gene ends were 1 base for V and 4 bases for J; bases not matched to a gene: 15. The CDR3 DNA reads TGCGCCAGCAGCTTGTCCCCTGCCTCCGGAGCGGGGGGGCCAGATACGCAGTATTTT. Translating gives CASSLSPASGAGGPDTQYF.

V usage is TRBV14 and J usage is TRBJ2-7, with D possibly being TRBD1 (5 bases). CDR1 is SGHDN, CDR2 FVKESK, per germline. The CDR3 has 19 amino acids. Trimming removed 0 bases from V and 6 bases from J, with 27 bases in between. CDR3 loop: CASSQDYPWTTGGSSEQYF. CDR3 bases: TGTGCCAGCAGCCAAGATTACCCCTGGACAACTGGTGGATCCAGCGAGCAGTACTTC. The full variable domain, completed using reference TRBV14 and TRBJ2-7, is EAGVTQFPSHSVIEKGQTVTLRCDPISGHDNLYWYRRVMGKEIKFLLHFVKESKQDESGMPNNRFLAERTGGTYSTLKVQPAELEDSGVYFCASSQDYPWTTGGSSEQYFGPGTRLTVT.

There are a few counts of this clone. This chain links TRBV11-2 with TRBJ1-3; the D is unclear. The CDR3 runs to 15 residues. V dropped 4 bases and J dropped 0 bases, with 10 bases sitting between them. Germline assignment: CDR1 SGHAT and CDR2 FQNNGV. The chain's CDR3 is CASSSGVNSGNTIYF. DNA of the CDR3: TGTGCCAGCAGCTCGGGTGTGAACTCTGGAAACACCATATATTTT.